Presented here are 20 T cell receptor beta chains from one specimen sequenced in a study of read filtering for tumor transcriptome and immune sequencing. From roughly 390 ng of RNA, a library with molecular barcoded alpha/delta and beta/gamma adaptors was made. TCRdb reanalysed the reads using MiXCR and keeps one entry per CDR3 protein. Of 57,000 or so distinct CDR3 sequences in the sample, around 21% were seen once. Sequencing was performed on a population of CD138-negative cells sorted from bone marrow. The source of these receptors is a donor at least 40 years old with multiple myeloma.

This clonotype was seen at least ten times. V gene TRBV6-4 combines with J gene TRBJ1-5, with D possibly being TRBD1 (6 bases). The CDR3 extends over 13 amino acids. V lost 4 bases to trimming and J lost 7 bases, with 11 bases between them. Germline CDR1 and CDR2: MRHNA and SNTAGT. CDR3 loop: CASSGEGGQPQHF. CDR3 nucleotides: TGTGCCAGCAGTGGGGAGGGGGGACAGCCCCAGCATTTT.

This clonotype was detected ten times or more. CDR3 coding DNA: TGTGCCAGCAGCACTACCGGGACAGGGGACGAGACCCAGTACTTC. Its protein product is CASSTTGTGDETQYF. This chain joins TRBV5-4 and TRBJ2-5; 10 bases are shared with TRBD1. With 4 bases clipped from V and 5 bases from J, the junction kept 8 bases outside the gene matches. The germline V gene has CDR1 SGHNT and CDR2 YYREEE (reference sequence). CDR3 length equals 15 residues.

The V call is TRBV19, the J call TRBJ2-2; no reliable D call. Germline CDR1 and CDR2: LNHDA and SQIVND (reference sequence). The CDR3 has 13 amino acids. V was pared by 5 bases and J by 3 bases, with 7 bases between. CDR3 bases: TGTGCCAGTAGTCCTGGGGACACCGGGGAGCTGTTTTTT. It translates to CASSPGDTGELFF.

In its sample, this clonotype was seen a few times. V and J are TRBV29-1 and TRBJ2-7; D is perhaps TRBD1 (6 bases). The CDR3 runs to 12 residues. V was trimmed by 7 bases and J by 2 bases, leaving 12 bases between them. Germline loops: CDR1 SQVTM, CDR2 ANQGSEA. The CDR3 DNA reads as TGCAGCGGAGGGGGATCACCCTACGAGCAGTACTTC. Translation gives CSGGGSPYEQYF.

This clonotype was recorded at least ten times. CDR3 nucleotides: TGTGCCAGCAGTGGAAGGGGGCAGAACTATGGCTACACCTTC. Protein product: CASSGRGQNYGYTF. The chain couples TRBV2 to TRBJ1-2, with 7 bases fitting TRBD1. The CDR3 contains 14 residues. With V trimmed by 4 bases and J by 2 bases, 4 bases remained unmatched. CDR1 and CDR2 from the germline V gene are SNHLY and FYNNEI.

This clonotype was counted at least ten times. The V and J genes are TRBV6-4 and TRBJ2-2; D is possibly TRBD1 (6 bases). Trimming stripped 0 bases from V and 5 bases from J, with 10 bases between. There are 15 residues in the CDR3. CDR1 is MRHNA, CDR2 SNTAGT, per germline. CDR3 sequence: CASSDSSRGTGELFF. The CDR3 DNA sequence: TGTGCCAGCAGTGACTCGAGTAGGGGGACCGGGGAGCTGTTTTTT.

This clonotype was picked up many times. This sequence joins TRBV7-9 and TRBJ2-3; 11 nucleotides match TRBD2. V dropped 4 bases and J dropped 2; count of bases not matched to a gene: 11. The CDR3 spans 18 residues. Germline V gives CDR1 SEHNR, CDR2 FQNEAQ (reference sequence). CDR3 DNA sequence: TGTGCCAGCAGCTACCCTGGTGGGACTAGCGGCTACACAGATACGCAGTATTTT. Its translation is CASSYPGGTSGYTDTQYF.

In its sample, this clonotype was seen many times. The V and J genes are TRBV5-1 and TRBJ2-1, with D hard to call. The germline V and J ends were trimmed by 7 bases and 6 bases, with 11 bases remaining between them. CDR3 length: 12 residues. Per the germline V gene, CDR1 is SGHRS and CDR2 is YFSETQ. CDR3 sequence reads: CASAESTNEQFF. The CDR3, as DNA: TGCGCCAGCGCGGAATCGACCAATGAGCAGTTCTTC.

This clonotype was seen at least ten times. The gene calls are TRBV12-3 or TRBV12-4 and TRBJ2-3; D remains ambiguous. This CDR3 is built from 13 residues. Trimming took off 6 bases at V and 1 base at J, with 8 bases between the two ends. The CDR3, as DNA: TGTGCCAGCAGCCCCTTAGGCACAGATACGCAGTATTTT. Its protein product is CASSPLGTDTQYF.

This clonotype has ten or more counts. The chain couples TRBV3-1 to TRBJ1-5; D not resolved. This CDR3 spans 14 amino acids. Germline values: CDR1 LGHDT, CDR2 YNNKEL (reference sequence). Trimming removed 1 base at V and 6 bases at J, with 10 bases between. CDR3 amino acids: CASSQVGSGQPQHF. The CDR3 DNA sequence: TGTGCCAGCAGCCAAGTAGGTTCGGGTCAGCCCCAGCATTTT.

Details on this clonotype: Here the CDR3 omits its conserved ending phenylalanine or tryptophan, so a read error is the likely source. The chain links TRBV7-2 to TRBJ2-1, with D possibly matching TRBD2 (6 bases). The CDR3 sequence is 15 residues long. CDR1 is SGHTA, CDR2 FQGNSA, per germline. CDR3 nucleotide sequence: TGTGCCAGCAGTCGGGAGAGATCACTCTACCATGAGCAGTTCCTC. As protein: CASSRERSLYHEQFL.

The V and J genes are TRBV3-1 and TRBJ2-3; 7 positions match TRBD2. V shed 1 base and J 6 bases; nucleotides not matched to a gene: 19. This CDR3 contains 19 residues. Per the germline V gene, CDR1 is LGHDT and CDR2 is YNNKEL (reference sequence). CDR3 coding DNA: TGTGCCAGCAGCCAAGTACTTCTGTCGGCTAGCGGTTTTGCGGATACGCAGTATTTT. Protein sequence: CASSQVLLSASGFADTQYF.

In this sample, this clonotype turned up many times. V gene TRBV11-2 combines with J gene TRBJ2-3, with D possibly matching TRBD1 (6 bases). This CDR3 is 16 amino acids long. From germline, CDR1 is SGHAT and CDR2 FQNNGV. Deletions cut 0 bases from V and 2 bases from J, with 12 bases between. The CDR3 here is CASSLDGQGPTDTQYF. The CDR3 DNA sequence: TGTGCCAGCAGCTTAGATGGTCAGGGGCCCACAGATACGCAGTATTTT.

This clonotype was seen ten or more times. The rearrangement joins TRBV28 to TRBJ2-6; D unclear. CDR1 is MDHEN, CDR2 SYDVKM, per germline. Trimming took 4 bases from V and 1 from J, leaving 14 bases between them. This CDR3 spans 17 amino acids. CDR3 nucleotides: TGTGCCAGCAGTTCCCAGACGACTCTGTCTGGGGCCAACGTCCTGACTTTC. Translation gives CASSSQTTLSGANVLTF.

Ten or more counts support this clonotype. This chain uses TRBV5-1 with TRBJ2-3; 9 positions match TRBD2. Per the germline V gene, CDR1 is SGHRS and CDR2 is YFSETQ. The CDR3 has 16 amino acids. The trim removed 0 bases at V and 5 bases at J, leaving 7 bases unmatched. This chain's CDR3 is CASSLVGGRVRDTQYF. Here the CDR3 DNA reads TGCGCCAGCAGCTTGGTGGGCGGGAGGGTCAGAGATACGCAGTATTTT.

The J gene is TRBJ1-2, the V gene TRBV25-1, with D hard to call. This CDR3 spans 13 amino acids. Germline CDR1 reads MGHDK; CDR2 reads SYGVNS. The V end was cut by 2 bases, the J end by 5 bases, with 9 bases between. CDR3 coding DNA: TGTGCCAGCAGTGAAGTCACTCCTTATGGCTACACCTTC. It encodes CASSEVTPYGYTF.

Concerning this clonotype itself: This may be a read error, as it is one base from a much larger clone. The chain couples TRBV10-3 to TRBJ2-5, with D hard to call. The germline V gene encodes CDR1 ENHRY and CDR2 SYGVKD. The CDR3 sequence is 11 residues long. CDR3 amino acids: CALSELETQYF. CDR3 DNA sequence: TGTGCCCTCAGTGAGTTGGAGACCCAGTACTTC.

The chain combines TRBV3-1 with TRBJ1-4, with D unresolved. The CDR3 has 12 amino acids. Trimming took 8 bases from V and 5 from J, leaving 9 bases between them. The germline gives CDR1 LGHDT, CDR2 YNNKEL (reference sequence). The CDR3 loop is CASARGNEKLFF. The CDR3 nucleotides are TGTGCCAGCGCTCGAGGGAATGAAAAACTGTTTTTT.

This clonotype occurred many times. This rearrangement joins TRBV27 to TRBJ2-3; D remains unclear. Trimming pared 8 bases from V and 4 bases from J, leaving 19 bases between. CDR3 length: 15 amino acids. CDR1 is MNHEY and CDR2 is SMNVEV in the germline V gene (reference sequence). In DNA form, the CDR3 reads TGTGCCAGCGCTGGGCGTACAACTGGGGCAGATACGCAGTATTTT. Translation: CASAGRTTGADTQYF.

With regard to this clonotype: A read error may explain this, as a much larger clone is one base away. The V gene is TRBV12-5, the J gene TRBJ1-1, with 7 positions matching TRBD1. The V gene's germline CDR1 is LGHNT and CDR2 FRNRAP. CDR3 length: 15 amino acids. The CDR3 sequence is CACGFRQGPNTEAFF. CDR3 sequence (DNA): TGTGCTTGTGGTTTCCGACAGGGACCGAACACTGAAGCTTTCTTT.